This T cell receptor (beta chain) originates from a study of T-cell reconstitution after alpha-beta-depleted transplantation in children. During its preparation, the TCRbeta library received unique molecular identifiers. TCRdb ran MiXCR on the PCR reads and lists one entry per CDR3 protein. The profile shows roughly 350,000 distinct CDR3 sequences, 16% of them singletons. The source is a male patient between 2 and 10 years old who had a stem cell transplant for acute lymphoblastic leukemia, so the T cells may come from the graft donor. This sample comprised PBMCs, mostly from graft donor cells, obtained 360 days after TCRalphabeta/CD19-depleted stem cell transplant.

The CDR3, as DNA: TGTGCCATCAGTGGCTCCAGTCCGCCGGGGTTCTACGAGCAGTACTTC. Its protein product is CAISGSSPPGFYEQYF. The V gene is TRBV10-3, the J gene TRBJ2-7; D possibly corresponds to TRBD2 (5 bases). V lost 4 bases to trimming and J lost 3 bases, with 19 bases between them. The CDR3 has 16 residues. Germline CDR1 ENHRY, CDR2 SYGVKD.